This T cell receptor (beta chain) was recorded in a study of OX40 agonist ivuxolimab in advanced cancers. General study points: Compared with CD4+, CD8+ T cells on average had more expanded clones.

Note on this clone: What it binds is unknown.

Per the germline V gene, CDR1 is SGHTA and CDR2 is FQGNSA. V lost 1 base and J lost 2, with 9 bases in between. The CDR3 extends over 14 amino acids. Autoimmune disease history or systemic immunosuppression led to patients being barred. TCRdb's table, derived via immunoSEQ multiplex PCR, lists solely in-frame clones and lacks some. The table has tens of thousands of clones, 80% to 90% seen once. The V call is TRBV7-2, the J call TRBJ2-7; D not resolved. The TCR sequence derives from an adult with an advanced solid tumor such as melanoma, head and neck, liver or kidney cancer. The material was CD4+ or CD8+ T cells sorted from blood, obtained in a trial of the OX40 agonist ivuxolimab. CDR3 in amino acids: CASSLDTRTYEQYF. The CDR3 DNA reads TGTGCCAGCAGCTTAGATACCCGAACCTACGAGCAGTACTTC.